The 4 T cell receptor beta chains below come from one sample, sequenced in a study of graft-versus-host responses after intestinal transplantation. For these TCRs, the target antigens are not known. Profiled with immunoSEQ multiplex PCR; TCRdb holds only in-frame clones, not every one. There are some 92,000 clones in the sample; roughly 89% occur only once, and roughly 0.3% lies in the top ten. The source was unstimulated CD4+ T cells sorted from spleen or lymph node cells, collected before intestinal transplant. Receptor source: a human donor who received an intestinal transplant.

This clone appeared a few times. This CDR3 is also generated by other DNA sequences in the sample. V usage is TRBV18 and J usage is TRBJ2-3; 7 bases agree with TRBD1. J gave up 4 bases and V 3 bases, and 1 base lay outside the gene matches. Germline V lookup: CDR1 KGHSH, CDR2 LQKENI. The CDR3 runs to 13 residues. This CDR3 reads CASSPTGPDTQYF. The CDR3 nucleotides are TGTGCCAGCTCACCGACAGGGCCAGATACGCAGTATTTT.

This clone appeared a single time. The J gene is TRBJ1-3, the V gene TRBV30; 7 bases are a match to TRBD1. In germline, CDR1 is GTSNPN, CDR2 SVGIG (reference sequence). Trimming took 0 bases from V and 8 from J; bases not matched to a gene: 4. The CDR3 runs 13 residues. The CDR3 coding sequence is TGTGCCTGGAGTGTAACAGGGGCGCACACCATATATTTT. Residues: CAWSVTGAHTIYF.

The genes are TRBV7-8 and TRBJ2-3; 8 bases line up with TRBD1. Germline lookup yields CDR1 SGHVS and CDR2 FQNEAQ. The CDR3 covers 16 residues. Trimming took 1 base from V and 1 from J; bases not matched to a gene: 4. CDR3 protein: CASSLVLTGGTDTQYF. The CDR3 DNA is TGTGCCAGCAGCTTAGTTCTGACAGGGGGCACAGATACGCAGTATTTT.

The chain links TRBV27 to TRBJ2-3; 7 bases line up with TRBD2. The CDR3 consists of 15 residues. In germline, CDR1 is MNHEY, CDR2 SMNVEV (reference sequence). The junction had 4 bases not matched to a gene; V was cut back by 2 bases and J by 2 bases. CDR3 nucleotide sequence: TGTGCCAGCAGTTTAGTAGCGGGCTACACAGATACGCAGTATTTT. Its protein is CASSLVAGYTDTQYF.